This T cell receptor (beta chain) was documented in a study of molecular identifiers for immune sequencing clone quantification. In this sample, this clonotype turned up many times. Germline CDR1 SNHLY, CDR2 FYNNEI. This CDR3 spans 14 amino acids. V was clipped by 1 base and J by 5 bases, with 12 bases between them. TCRdb ran MiXCR on the PCR reads and lists one entry per CDR3 protein. The profile shows approximately 590,000 distinct CDR3 sequences, 25% of them singletons. This chain uses TRBV2 with TRBJ2-7; D may be TRBD1 (5 bases). The origin of this receptor is a human donor in good health. Some libraries in this study had Jurkat cell RNA spiked in. The material sequenced was naive CD8+ T cells from blood, with Jurkat cell RNA spiked in. Sample subset: FACS-sorted CD8+CD4-CCR7+CD45RA+ naive T cells. The CDR3 nucleotides read TGTGCCAGCAGTGAAGGGGTAGGGGTAAACGAGCAGTACTTC. Its protein is CASSEGVGVNEQYF. Full variable domain (missing parts from reference TRBV2 and TRBJ2-7): EPEVTQTPSHQVTQMGQEVILRCVPISNHLYFYWYRQILGQKVEFLVSFYNNEISEKSEIFDDQFSVERPDGSNFTLKIRSTKLEDSAMYFCASSEGVGVNEQYFGPGTRLTVT.